The clone carrying this T cell receptor (beta chain) was picked up many times. Alpha and beta chains were covered, as first-strand cDNA relied on TRAV- and TRBV-specific primers. Amplification, which lasted 20 PCR cycles, used a constant-region primer and V-primer adapter to amplify TCRs. In TCRdb, the reads were re-called with MiXCR into one record per CDR3 protein. Among around 83,000 distinct CDR3 sequences listed, approximately 20% were seen once. The sample belongs to a study of low-dose radiotherapy and immunotherapy resistance in tumors. In the study overall: Dosing for Cohort 2 consisted of 1 Gy per fraction every two weeks, reaching a total of 13 Gy over 26 weeks.

Time point in this sample: before trial treatment. Germline-derived CDR1 and CDR2 are MNHNY and SVGAGI (reference sequence). CDR3 length equals 16 residues. V lost 8 bases, J lost 3 bases, and 11 bases stayed unmatched. The chain has TRBV6-6 and TRBJ1-5; 9 bases are shared with TRBD1. The clonotype comes from a male donor with prostate cancer. Sequencing used PBMCs, obtained before treatment. Written as DNA, the CDR3 is TGTGCCAGCCGCATGACAGGGACAGGGAACAATCAGCCCCAGCATTTT. As protein: CASRMTGTGNNQPQHF.